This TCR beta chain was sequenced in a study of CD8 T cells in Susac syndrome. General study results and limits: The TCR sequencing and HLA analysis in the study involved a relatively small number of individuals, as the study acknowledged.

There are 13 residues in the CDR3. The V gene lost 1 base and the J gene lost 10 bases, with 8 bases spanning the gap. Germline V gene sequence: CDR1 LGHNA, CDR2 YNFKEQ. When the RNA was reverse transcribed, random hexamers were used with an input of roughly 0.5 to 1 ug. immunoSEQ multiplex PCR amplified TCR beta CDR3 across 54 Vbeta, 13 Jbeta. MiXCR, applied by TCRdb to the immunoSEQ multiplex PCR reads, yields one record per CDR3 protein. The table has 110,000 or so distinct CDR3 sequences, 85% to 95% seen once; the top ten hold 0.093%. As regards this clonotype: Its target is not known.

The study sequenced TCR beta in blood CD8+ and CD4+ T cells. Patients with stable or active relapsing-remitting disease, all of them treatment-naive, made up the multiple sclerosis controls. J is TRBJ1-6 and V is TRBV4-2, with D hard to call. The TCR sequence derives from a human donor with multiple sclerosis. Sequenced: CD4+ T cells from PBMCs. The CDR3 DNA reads TGTGCCAGCAGCCAAGTTATGGGGTCACCCCTCCACTTT. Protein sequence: CASSQVMGSPLHF.